One T cell receptor (beta chain) is described in this entry. As yet, its antigen is unknown. These data originate in a study of graft-versus-host responses after intestinal transplantation. At the level of the study: Grafts that recipients had were multivisceral, liver-intestinal, or isolated intestinal transplants. Recipients across the board were started on anti-thymocyte globulin induction, then kept on tacrolimus and steroids for roughly 3 years. Points from the study as a whole: Present in recipient marrow, GvH clones included some that appeared first in ileum or blood.

Intraepithelial lymphocytes and lamina propria lymphocytes were released through processing of graft tissue. TCRdb's table, derived via immunoSEQ multiplex PCR, lists solely in-frame clones and lacks some. The table records some 15,000 clones, 75% to 85% of them present only once. Trimming removed 1 base from V and 8 bases from J, with 12 bases in between. Germline CDR1 and CDR2: SGHRS and YFSETQ. The CDR3 length is 13 residues. The chain uses TRBV5-1 and TRBJ1-2, with D possibly matching TRBD1 (6 bases). Material: ileum tissue, obtained 95 to 110 days after intestinal transplant. This TCR derives from a human patient who received an intestinal transplant, so some T cells may come from the graft donor. This chain's CDR3 is CASSLSGAEGYTF. In DNA form, the CDR3 reads TGCGCCAGCAGCTTGTCAGGGGCGGAAGGCTACACCTTC.